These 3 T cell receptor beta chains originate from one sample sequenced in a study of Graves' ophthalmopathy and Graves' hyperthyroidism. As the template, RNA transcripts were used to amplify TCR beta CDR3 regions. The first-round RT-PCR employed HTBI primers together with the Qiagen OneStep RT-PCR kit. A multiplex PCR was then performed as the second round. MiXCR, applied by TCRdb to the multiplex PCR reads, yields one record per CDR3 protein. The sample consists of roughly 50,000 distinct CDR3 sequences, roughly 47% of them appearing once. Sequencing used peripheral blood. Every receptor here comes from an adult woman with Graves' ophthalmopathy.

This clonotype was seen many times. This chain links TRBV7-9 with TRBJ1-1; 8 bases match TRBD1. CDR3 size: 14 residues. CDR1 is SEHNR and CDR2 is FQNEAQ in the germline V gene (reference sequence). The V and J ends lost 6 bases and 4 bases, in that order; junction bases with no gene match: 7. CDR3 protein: CASRETGAFTEAFF. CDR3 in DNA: TGTGCCAGCAGGGAGACAGGGGCGTTCACTGAAGCTTTCTTT. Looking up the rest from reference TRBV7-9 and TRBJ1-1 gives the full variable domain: DTGVSQNPRHKITKRGQNVTFRCDPISEHNRLYWYRQTLGQGPEFLTYFQNEAQLEKSRLLSDRFSAERPKGSFSTLEIQRTEQGDSAMYLCASRETGAFTEAFFGQGTRLTVV.

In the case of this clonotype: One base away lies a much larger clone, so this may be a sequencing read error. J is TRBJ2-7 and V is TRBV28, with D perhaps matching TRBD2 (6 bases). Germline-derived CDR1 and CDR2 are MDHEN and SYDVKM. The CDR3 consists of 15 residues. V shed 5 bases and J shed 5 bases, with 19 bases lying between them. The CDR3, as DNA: TGTGCCAGCAGTCCGGTCGGGCGGGACGGCCACGAGCAGTACTTC. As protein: CASSPVGRDGHEQYF.

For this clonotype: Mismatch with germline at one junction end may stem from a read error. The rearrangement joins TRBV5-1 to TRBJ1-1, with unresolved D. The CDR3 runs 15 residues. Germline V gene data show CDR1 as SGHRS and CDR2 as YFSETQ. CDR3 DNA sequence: TGCGCCTGCAGCCTGTCTGGACGGCAGCACACTGAAGCTTTCTTT. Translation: CACSLSGRQHTEAFF.